Given below is one TCR beta chain in context. As processed by the authors: For nucleated cells, counts were estimated from reference gene primer amplification. Clones were read by immunoSEQ multiplex PCR, and TCRdb kept only the in-frame ones, dropping some. V, J and clone size are those of that table, while D and trimming were read from the DNA. In the table there are about 310,000 clones, 85% to 90% of which are singletons. These data come from a study of blood T cell repertoires in COVID-19. Enrolled during active infection, Seattle patients were then followed longitudinally. The sequenced sample consisted of peripheral blood. The origin of this receptor is a woman in her 40s with COVID-19, enrolled during active disease.

The CDR3 region has the DNA TGTGCCAGCAGGTATCAGGCCGGGGAGCTGTTTTTT. Amino acid sequence: CASRYQAGELFF. The V call is TRBV2, the J call TRBJ2-2; no firm D call. V was trimmed by 6 bases and J by 6 bases, leaving 8 bases between them. The V gene's germline CDR1 is SNHLY and CDR2 FYNNEI. CDR3 length: 12 amino acids. The full variable domain, completed using reference TRBV2 and TRBJ2-2, is EPEVTQTPSHQVTQMGQEVILRCVPISNHLYFYWYRQILGQKVEFLVSFYNNEISEKSEIFDDQFSVERPDGSNFTLKIRSTKLEDSAMYFCASRYQAGELFFGEGSRLTVL.